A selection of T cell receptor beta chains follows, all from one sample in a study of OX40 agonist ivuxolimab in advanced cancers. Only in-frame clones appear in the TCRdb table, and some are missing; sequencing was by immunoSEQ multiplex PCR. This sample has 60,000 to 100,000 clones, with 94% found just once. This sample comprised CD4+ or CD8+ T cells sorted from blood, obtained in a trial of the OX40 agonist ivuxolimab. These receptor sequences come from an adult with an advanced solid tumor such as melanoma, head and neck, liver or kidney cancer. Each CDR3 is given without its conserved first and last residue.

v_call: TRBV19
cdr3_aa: ASSITPLTVSYEQY

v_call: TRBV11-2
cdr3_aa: ASSRTASYEQY

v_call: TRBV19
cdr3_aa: ASRTRQGVDGPQH

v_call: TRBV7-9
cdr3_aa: ASSPRGNPERLSYEQY

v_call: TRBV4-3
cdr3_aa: ASSPLLGTGGSYEQY

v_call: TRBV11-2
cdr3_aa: ASSLAQGGWHEQY

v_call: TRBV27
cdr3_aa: ASIRTSGRGDEQY

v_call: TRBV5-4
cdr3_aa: ASSLGTGPNGYT

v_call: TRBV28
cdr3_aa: ASSFPSSTADTQY

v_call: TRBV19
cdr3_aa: AVRSYNEQF

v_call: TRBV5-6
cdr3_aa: ASSWGQSNNSPLH

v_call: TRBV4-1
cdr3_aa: ASSPSGLADAYNEQF

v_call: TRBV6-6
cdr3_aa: ASGESTEAF

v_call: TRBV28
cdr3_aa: ASSQLGGGSTYNEQF

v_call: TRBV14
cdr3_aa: ASSQDLGNEQF

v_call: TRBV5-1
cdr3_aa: ASSFQNGRVETQY

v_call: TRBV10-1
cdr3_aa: ASSDAAGSSYEQY

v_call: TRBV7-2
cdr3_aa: ASSLGQGQETQY

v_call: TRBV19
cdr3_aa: ASSMAAGDEAF

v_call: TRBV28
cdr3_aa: ASSEPRLSGANVLT

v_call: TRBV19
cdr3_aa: ASSIGKSSYNEQF

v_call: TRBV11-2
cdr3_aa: ASSLAGSDTQY

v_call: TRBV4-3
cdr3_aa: ASSQDRRGANTGELF

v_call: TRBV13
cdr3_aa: ASSLIGGLTGELF

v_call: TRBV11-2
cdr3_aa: ASNDVGTQY

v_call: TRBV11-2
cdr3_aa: ASSLEAGTLLDEQF

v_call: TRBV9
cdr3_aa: ASSSDGYEQY

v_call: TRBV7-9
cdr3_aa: ASSSDRPEAF

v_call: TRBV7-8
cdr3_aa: ASSLYRGGQPQH

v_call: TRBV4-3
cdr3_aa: ASSHPREGQGGGTDTQY

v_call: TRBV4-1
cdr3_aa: ASSQTAGSSYNEQF

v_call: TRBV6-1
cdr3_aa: ASSEAEDTADTQY

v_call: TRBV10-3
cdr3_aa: AISESVDGYT

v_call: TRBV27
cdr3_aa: ASSLGAGGSNQPQH

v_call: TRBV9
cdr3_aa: ASSVDGTNTEAF

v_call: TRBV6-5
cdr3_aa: ASSYRGLWNEQF

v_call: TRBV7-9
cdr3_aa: ALKGGADTEAF

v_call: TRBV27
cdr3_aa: ASSLSGTGQSEQY

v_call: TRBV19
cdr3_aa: ASSILEQGYGYT